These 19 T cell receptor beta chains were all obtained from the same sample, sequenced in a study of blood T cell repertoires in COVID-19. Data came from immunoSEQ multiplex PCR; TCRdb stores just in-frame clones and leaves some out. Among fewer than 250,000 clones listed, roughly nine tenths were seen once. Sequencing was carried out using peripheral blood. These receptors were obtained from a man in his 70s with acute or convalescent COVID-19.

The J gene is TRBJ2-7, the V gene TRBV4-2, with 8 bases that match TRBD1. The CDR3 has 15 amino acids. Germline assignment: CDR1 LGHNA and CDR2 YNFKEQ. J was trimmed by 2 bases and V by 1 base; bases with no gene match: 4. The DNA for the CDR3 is TGTGCCAGCAGCCAAGGTAGACAGGGGACCTACGAGCAGTACTTC. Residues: CASSQGRQGTYEQYF.

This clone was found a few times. CDR3 nucleotides: TGTGCCAGCAGAACAGGGGGCAAGGGTGAAGCTTTCTTT. Its translation: CASRTGGKGEAFF. This rearrangement joins TRBV3-1 (or the pseudogene TRBV3-2) to TRBJ1-1, with 9 nucleotides matching TRBD1. This CDR3 comprises 13 residues. Germline loops: CDR1 LGHDT, CDR2 YNNKEL (reference sequence). The J segment lost 7 bases and the V segment lost 6 bases, leaving 6 bases of the junction unmatched.

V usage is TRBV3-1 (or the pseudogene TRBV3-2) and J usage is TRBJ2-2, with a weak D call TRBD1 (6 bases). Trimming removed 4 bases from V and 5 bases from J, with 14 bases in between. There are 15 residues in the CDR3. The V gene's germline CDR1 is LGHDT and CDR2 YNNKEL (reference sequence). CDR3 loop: CASSPSGVRTGELFF. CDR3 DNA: TGTGCCAGCAGCCCCTCAGGGGTCCGGACCGGGGAGCTGTTTTTT.

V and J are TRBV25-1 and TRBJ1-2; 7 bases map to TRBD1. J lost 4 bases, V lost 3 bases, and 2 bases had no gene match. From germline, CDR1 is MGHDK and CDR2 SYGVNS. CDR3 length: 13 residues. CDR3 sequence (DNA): TGTGCCAGCAGTGACCCAGGGGGCTATGGCTACACCTTC. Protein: CASSDPGGYGYTF.

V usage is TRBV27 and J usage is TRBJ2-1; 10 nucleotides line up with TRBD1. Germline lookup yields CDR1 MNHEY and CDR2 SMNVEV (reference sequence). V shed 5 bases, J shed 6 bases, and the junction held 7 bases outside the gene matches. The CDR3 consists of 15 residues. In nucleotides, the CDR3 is TGTGCCAGCAGTCCCCGACAGGGGGCAATCAATGAGCAGTTCTTC. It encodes CASSPRQGAINEQFF.

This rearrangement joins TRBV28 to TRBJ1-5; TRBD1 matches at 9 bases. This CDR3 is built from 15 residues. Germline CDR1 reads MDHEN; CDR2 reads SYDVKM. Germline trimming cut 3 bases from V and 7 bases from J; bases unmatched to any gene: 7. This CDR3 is CASSFTGGAGQPQHF. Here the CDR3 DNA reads TGTGCCAGCAGTTTCACAGGGGGCGCGGGACAGCCCCAGCATTTT.

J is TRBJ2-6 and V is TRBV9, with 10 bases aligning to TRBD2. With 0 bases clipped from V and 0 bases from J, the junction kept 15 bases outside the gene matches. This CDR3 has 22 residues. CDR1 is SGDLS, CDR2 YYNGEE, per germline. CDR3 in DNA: TGTGCCAGCAGCGTAGAATACCCGGGACTAGCGAGTTTCAGCTCTGGGGCCAACGTCCTGACTTTC. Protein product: CASSVEYPGLASFSSGANVLTF.

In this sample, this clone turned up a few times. The CDR3 spells CSVAKILGGSYNEQFF. The CDR3 bases are TGCAGCGTTGCGAAGATATTAGGGGGTTCCTACAATGAGCAGTTCTTC. The chain couples TRBV29-1 to TRBJ2-1, with TRBD1 as a possible D gene (6 bases). V dropped 4 bases and J dropped 1 base, with 17 bases sitting between them. The CDR3 is made up of 16 amino acids. Germline CDR1 SQVTM, CDR2 ANQGSEA.

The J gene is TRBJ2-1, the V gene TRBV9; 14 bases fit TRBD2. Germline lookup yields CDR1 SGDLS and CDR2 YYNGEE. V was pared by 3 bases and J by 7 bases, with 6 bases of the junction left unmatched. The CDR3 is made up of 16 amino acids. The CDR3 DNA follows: TGTGCCAGCAGCGAGGGACTAGCGGGAGCCCCAAATGAGCAGTTCTTC. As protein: CASSEGLAGAPNEQFF.

This CDR3 is CASSVGLGTKQYGYTF. The CDR3 coding sequence is TGTGCCAGCAGCGTAGGTCTCGGGACAAAACAGTATGGCTACACCTTC. The J gene is TRBJ1-2, the V gene TRBV9; maybe TRBD1 (6 bases). Trimming removed 0 bases at V and 5 bases at J, with 17 bases between. This CDR3 is 16 amino acids long. Germline V gene sequence: CDR1 SGDLS, CDR2 YYNGEE.

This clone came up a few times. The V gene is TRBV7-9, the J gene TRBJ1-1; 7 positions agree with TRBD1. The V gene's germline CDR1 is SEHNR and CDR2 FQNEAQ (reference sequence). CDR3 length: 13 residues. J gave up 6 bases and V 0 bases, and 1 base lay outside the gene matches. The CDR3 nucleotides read TGTGCCAGCAGCTTAGCAGGGGGCTCTGAAGCTTTCTTT. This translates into CASSLAGGSEAFF.

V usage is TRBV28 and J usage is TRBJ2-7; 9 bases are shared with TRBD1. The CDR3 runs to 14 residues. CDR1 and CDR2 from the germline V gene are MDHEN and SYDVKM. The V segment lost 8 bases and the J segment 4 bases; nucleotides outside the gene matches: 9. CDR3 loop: CASHPPDRGYEQYF. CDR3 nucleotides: TGTGCCAGCCACCCCCCGGACAGGGGTTACGAGCAGTACTTC.

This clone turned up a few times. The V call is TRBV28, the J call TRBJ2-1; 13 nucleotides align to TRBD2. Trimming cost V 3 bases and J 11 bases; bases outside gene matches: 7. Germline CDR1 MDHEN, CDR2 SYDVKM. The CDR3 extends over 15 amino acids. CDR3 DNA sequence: TGTGCCAGCAGTTTGACTAGCGGGAGGAATCAAAAGCAGTTCTTC. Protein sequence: CASSLTSGRNQKQFF.

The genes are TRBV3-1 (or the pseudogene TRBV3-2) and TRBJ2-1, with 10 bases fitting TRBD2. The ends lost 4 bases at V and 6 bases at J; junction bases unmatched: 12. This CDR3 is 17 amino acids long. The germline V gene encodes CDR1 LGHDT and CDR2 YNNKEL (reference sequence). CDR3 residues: CASSPQWSGRAGNEQFF. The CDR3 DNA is TGTGCCAGCAGCCCCCAATGGAGCGGGAGGGCGGGCAATGAGCAGTTCTTC.

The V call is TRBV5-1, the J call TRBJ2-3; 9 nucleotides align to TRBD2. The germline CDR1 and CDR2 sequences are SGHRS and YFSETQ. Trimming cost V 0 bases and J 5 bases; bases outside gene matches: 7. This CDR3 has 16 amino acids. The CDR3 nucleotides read TGCGCCAGCAGCTTGGAGGGCGGGAGGGCCGGAGATACGCAGTATTTT. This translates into CASSLEGGRAGDTQYF.

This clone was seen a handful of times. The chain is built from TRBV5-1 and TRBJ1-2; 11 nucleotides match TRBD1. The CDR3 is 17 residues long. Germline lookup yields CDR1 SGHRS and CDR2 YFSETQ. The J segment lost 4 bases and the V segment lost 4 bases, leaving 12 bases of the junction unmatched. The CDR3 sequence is CASSVAPGQGVSYGYTF. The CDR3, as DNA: TGCGCCAGCAGCGTAGCACCGGGACAGGGGGTTTCCTATGGCTACACCTTC. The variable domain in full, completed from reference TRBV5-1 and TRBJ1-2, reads KAGVTQTPRYLIKTRGQQVTLSCSPISGHRSVSWYQQTPGQGLQFLFEYFSETQRNKGNFPGRFSGRQFSNSRSEMNVSTLELGDSALYLCASSVAPGQGVSYGYTFGSGTRLTVV.

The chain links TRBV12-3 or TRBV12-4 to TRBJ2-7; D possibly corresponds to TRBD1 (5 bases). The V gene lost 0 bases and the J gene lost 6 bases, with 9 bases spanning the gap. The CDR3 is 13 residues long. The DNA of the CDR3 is TGTGCCAGCAGTTTAGCTGTAGGGGCCGAGCAGTACTTC. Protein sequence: CASSLAVGAEQYF.

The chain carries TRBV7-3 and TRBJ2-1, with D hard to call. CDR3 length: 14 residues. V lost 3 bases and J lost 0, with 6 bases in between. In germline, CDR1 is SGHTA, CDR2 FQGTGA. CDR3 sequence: CASSLAASYNEQFF. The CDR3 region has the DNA TGTGCCAGCAGCTTGGCCGCCTCCTACAATGAGCAGTTCTTC.

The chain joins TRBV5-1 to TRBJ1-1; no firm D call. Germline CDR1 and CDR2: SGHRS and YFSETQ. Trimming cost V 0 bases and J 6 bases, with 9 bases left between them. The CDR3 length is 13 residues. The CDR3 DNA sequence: TGCGCCAGCAGCTTGGGAGGGTTTTCTGAAGCTTTCTTT. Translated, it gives CASSLGGFSEAFF.